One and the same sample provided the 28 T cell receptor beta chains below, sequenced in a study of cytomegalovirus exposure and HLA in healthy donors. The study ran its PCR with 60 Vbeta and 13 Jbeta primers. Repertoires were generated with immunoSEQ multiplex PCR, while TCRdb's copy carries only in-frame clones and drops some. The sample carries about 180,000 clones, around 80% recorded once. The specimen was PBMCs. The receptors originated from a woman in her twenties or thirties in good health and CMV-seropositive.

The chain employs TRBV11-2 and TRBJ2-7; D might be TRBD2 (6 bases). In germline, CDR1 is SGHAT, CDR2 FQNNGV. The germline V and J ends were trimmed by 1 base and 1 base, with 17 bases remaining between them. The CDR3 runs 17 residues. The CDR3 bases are TGTGCCAGCAGCTTAGCCCGCCAAACTGCGGGATCCTACGAGCAGTACTTC. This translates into CASSLARQTAGSYEQYF.

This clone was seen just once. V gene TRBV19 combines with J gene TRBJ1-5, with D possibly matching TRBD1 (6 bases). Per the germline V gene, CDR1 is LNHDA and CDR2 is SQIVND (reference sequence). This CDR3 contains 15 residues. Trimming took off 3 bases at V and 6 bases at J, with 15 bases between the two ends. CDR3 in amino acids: CASSILGQLSQPQHF. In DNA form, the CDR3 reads TGTGCCAGTAGTATCCTAGGACAGTTAAGTCAGCCCCAGCATTTT. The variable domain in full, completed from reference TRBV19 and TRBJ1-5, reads DGGITQSPKYLFRKEGQNVTLSCEQNLNHDAMYWYRQDPGQGLRLIYYSQIVNDFQKGDIAEGYSVSREKKESFPLTVTSAQKNPTAFYLCASSILGQLSQPQHFGDGTRLSIL.

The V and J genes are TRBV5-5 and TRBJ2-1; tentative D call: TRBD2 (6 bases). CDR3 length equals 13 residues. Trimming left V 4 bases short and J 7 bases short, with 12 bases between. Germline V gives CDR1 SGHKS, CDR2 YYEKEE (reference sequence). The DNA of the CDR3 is TGTGCCAGCAGCCGGGACTGGACGAATGAGCAGTTCTTC. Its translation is CASSRDWTNEQFF.

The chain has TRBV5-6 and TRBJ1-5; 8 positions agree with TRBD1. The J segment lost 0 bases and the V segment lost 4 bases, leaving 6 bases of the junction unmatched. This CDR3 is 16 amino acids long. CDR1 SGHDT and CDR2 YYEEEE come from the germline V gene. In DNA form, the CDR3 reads TGTGCCAGCAGCCTCTCGACAGGGGATAGCAATCAGCCCCAGCATTTT. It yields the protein CASSLSTGDSNQPQHF. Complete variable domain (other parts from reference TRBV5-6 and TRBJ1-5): DAGVTQSPTHLIKTRGQQVTLRCSPKSGHDTVSWYQQALGQGPQFIFQYYEEEERQRGNFPDRFSGHQFPNYSSELNVNALLLGDSALYLCASSLSTGDSNQPQHFGDGTRLSIL.

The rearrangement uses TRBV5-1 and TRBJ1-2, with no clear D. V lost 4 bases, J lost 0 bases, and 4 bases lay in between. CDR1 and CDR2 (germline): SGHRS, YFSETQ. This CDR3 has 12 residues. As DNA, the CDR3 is TGCGCCAGCAGCCCCGCTAACTATGGCTACACCTTC. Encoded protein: CASSPANYGYTF.

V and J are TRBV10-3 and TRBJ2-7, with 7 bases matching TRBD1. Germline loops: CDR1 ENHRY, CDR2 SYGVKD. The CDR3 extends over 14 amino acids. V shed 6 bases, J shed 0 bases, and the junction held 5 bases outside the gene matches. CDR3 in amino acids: CAIRGTDRSYEQYF. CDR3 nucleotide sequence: TGTGCCATCAGAGGGACAGACCGCTCCTACGAGCAGTACTTC.

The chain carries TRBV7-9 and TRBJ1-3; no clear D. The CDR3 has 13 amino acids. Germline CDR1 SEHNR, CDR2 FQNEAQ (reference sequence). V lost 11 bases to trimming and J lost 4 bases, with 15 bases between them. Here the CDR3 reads CAGRAESGNTIYF. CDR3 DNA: TGTGCCGGGAGGGCGGAGAGCGGAAACACCATATATTTT.

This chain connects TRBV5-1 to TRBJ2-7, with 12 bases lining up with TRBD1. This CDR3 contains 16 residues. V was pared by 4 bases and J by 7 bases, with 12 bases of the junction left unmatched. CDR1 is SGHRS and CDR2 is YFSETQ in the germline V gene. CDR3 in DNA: TGCGCCAGCAGCCTTACTCCGGGACAGGGGGCGGGGGAGCAGTACTTC. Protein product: CASSLTPGQGAGEQYF.

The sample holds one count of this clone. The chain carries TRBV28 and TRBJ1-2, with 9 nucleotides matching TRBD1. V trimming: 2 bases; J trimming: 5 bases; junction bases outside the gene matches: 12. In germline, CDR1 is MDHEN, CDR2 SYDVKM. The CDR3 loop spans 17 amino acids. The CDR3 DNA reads TGTGCCAGCAGTTTACGTCGATACCGGGACAGGGATTATGGCTACACCTTC. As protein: CASSLRRYRDRDYGYTF.

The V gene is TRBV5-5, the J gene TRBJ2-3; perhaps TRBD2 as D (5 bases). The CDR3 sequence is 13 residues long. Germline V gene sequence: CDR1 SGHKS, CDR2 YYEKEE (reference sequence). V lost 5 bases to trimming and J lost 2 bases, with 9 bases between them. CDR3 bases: TGTGCCAGCAGAGGGAGTTACACAGATACGCAGTATTTT. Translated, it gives CASRGSYTDTQYF.

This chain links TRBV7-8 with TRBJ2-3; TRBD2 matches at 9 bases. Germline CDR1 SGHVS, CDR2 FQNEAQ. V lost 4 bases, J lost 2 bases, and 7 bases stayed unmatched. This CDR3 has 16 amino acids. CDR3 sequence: CASSSVLAGPTDTQYF. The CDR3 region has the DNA TGTGCCAGCAGCTCCGTCCTAGCGGGACCCACAGATACGCAGTATTTT.

DNA of the CDR3: TGTGCCAGCAGTGAACAGTACACAGATACGCAGTATTTT. Translation: CASSEQYTDTQYF. The rearrangement links TRBV6-4 to TRBJ2-3; D unresolved. With 3 bases removed from V and 2 bases from J, the gap between germline ends came to 6 bases. This CDR3 is 13 amino acids long. Germline CDR1 MRHNA, CDR2 SNTAGT.

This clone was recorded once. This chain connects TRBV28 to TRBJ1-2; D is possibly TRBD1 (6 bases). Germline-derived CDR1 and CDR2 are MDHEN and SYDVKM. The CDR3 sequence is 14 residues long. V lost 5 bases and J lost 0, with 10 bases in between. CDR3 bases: TGTGCCAGCAGTACAGGGTCAACTAACTATGGCTACACCTTC. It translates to CASSTGSTNYGYTF.

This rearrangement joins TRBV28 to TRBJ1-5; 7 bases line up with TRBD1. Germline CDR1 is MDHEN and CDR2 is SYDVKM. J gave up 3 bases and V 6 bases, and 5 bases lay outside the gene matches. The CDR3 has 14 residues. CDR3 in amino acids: CASRAQGYNQPQHF. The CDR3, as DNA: TGTGCCAGCAGGGCACAGGGGTACAATCAGCCCCAGCATTTT.

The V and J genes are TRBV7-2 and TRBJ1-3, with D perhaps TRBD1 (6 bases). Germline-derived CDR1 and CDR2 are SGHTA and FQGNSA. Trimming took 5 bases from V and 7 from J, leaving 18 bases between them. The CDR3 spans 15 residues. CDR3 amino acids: CASSLETGRGNTIYF. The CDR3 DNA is TGTGCCAGCAGCCTAGAAACGGGTAGGGGGAACACCATATATTTT.

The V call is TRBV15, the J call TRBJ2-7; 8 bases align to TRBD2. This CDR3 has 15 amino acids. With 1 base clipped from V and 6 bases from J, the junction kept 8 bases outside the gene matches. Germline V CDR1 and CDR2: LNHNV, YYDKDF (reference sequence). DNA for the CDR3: TGTGCCACCAGCAGAGCCTCGGGGGGGTTTCTCGAGCAGTACTTC. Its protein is CATSRASGGFLEQYF.

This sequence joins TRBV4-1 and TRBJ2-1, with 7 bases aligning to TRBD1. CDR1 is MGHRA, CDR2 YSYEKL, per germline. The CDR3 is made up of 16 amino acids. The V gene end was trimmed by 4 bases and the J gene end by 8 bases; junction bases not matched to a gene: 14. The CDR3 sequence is CASSRSGQASADEQFF. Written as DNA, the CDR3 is TGCGCCAGCAGCCGGTCAGGACAGGCGTCCGCGGATGAGCAGTTCTTC.

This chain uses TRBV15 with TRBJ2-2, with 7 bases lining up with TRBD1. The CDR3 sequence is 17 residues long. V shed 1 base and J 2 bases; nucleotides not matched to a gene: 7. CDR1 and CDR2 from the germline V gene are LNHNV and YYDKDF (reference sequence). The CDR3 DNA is TGTGCCACCAGCAGAGCGCTCGGGACAGCTAACACCGGGGAGCTGTTTTTT. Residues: CATSRALGTANTGELFF. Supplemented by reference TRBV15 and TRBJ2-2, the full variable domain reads DAMVIQNPRYQVTQFGKPVTLSCSQTLNHNVMYWYQQKSSQAPKLLFHYYDKDFNNEADTPDNFQSRRPNTSFCFLDIRSPGLGDTAMYLCATSRALGTANTGELFFGEGSRLTVL.

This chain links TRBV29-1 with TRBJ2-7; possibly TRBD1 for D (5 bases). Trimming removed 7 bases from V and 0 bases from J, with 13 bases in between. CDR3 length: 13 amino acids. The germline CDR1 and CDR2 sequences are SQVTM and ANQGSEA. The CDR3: CSAVDSFSYEQYF. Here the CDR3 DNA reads TGCAGCGCTGTAGACAGTTTCTCCTACGAGCAGTACTTC.

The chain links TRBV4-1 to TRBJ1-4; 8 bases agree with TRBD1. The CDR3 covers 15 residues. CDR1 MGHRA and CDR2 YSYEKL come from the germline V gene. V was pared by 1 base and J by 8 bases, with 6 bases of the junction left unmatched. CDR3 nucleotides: TGCGCCAGCAGCCAAGGGCAGGGGGCCTGGGAAAAACTGTTTTTT. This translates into CASSQGQGAWEKLFF.

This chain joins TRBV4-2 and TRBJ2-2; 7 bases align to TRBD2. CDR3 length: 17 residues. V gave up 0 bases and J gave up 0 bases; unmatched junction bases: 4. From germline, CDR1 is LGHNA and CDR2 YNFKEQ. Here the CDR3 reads CASSQERAGANTGELFF. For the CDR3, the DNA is TGTGCCAGCAGCCAAGAACGGGCGGGGGCGAACACCGGGGAGCTGTTTTTT.

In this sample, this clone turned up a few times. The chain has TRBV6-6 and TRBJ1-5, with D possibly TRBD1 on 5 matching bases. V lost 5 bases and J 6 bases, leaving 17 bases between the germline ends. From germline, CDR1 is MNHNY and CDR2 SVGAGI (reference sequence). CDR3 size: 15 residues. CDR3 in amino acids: CASSTEQESAQPQHF. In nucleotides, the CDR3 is TGTGCCAGCAGTACCGAACAGGAATCCGCTCAGCCCCAGCATTTT.

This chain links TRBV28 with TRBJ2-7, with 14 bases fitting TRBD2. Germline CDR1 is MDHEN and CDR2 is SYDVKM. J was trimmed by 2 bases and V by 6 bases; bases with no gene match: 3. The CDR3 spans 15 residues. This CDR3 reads CASSRLAGGPYEQYF. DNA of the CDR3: TGTGCCAGCAGCCGACTAGCGGGGGGGCCCTACGAGCAGTACTTC.

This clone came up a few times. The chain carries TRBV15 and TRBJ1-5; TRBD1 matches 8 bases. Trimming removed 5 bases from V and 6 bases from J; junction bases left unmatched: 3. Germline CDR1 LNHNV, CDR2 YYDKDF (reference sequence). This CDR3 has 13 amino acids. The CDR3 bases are TGTGCCACCAGCGGCAGGGGGCTTCAGCCCCAGCATTTT. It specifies CATSGRGLQPQHF.

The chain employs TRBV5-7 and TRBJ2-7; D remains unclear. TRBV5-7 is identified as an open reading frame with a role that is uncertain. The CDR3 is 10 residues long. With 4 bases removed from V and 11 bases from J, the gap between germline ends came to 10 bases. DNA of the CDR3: TGTGCCAGCAGCCCGAAAAACAAGTACTTC. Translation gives CASSPKNKYF.

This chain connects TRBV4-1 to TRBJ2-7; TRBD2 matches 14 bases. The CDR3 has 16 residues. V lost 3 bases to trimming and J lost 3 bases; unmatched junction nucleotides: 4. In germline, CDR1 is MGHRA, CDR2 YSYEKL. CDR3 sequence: CASSQEGTSGGYEQYF. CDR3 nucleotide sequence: TGCGCCAGCAGCCAGGAAGGGACTAGCGGGGGCTACGAGCAGTACTTC.

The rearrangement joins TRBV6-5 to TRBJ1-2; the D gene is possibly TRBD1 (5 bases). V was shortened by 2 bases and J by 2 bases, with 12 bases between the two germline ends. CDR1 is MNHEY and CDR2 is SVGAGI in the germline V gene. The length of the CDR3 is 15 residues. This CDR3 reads CASSYRGTGNYGYTF. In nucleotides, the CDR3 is TGTGCCAGCAGTTACCGCGGGACGGGCAACTATGGCTACACCTTC.

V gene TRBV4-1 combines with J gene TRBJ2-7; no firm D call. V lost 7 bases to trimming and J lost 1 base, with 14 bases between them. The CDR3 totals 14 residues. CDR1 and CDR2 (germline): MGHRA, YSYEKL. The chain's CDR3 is CASTPEPTSYEQYF. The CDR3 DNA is TGCGCCAGCACCCCTGAACCTACTTCCTACGAGCAGTACTTC.